Sequencing of this TCR beta chain was carried out in a study of blood T cell repertoires in COVID-19. For the study at large: Both acute and convalescent COVID-19 samples were obtained from the United States, Italy and Spain. PBMCs, B-cell-depleted T cells, or T cells provided the cDNA or gDNA that made up the material.

The CDR3 consists of 16 residues. Trimming cost V 3 bases and J 3 bases; bases outside gene matches: 8. The germline V gene has CDR1 SQVTM and CDR2 ANQGSEA. Per the original data handling: Estimated nucleated cell counts came from reference gene primer amplification. Some clones are missing from TCRdb's copy, which holds only in-frame ones; the method was immunoSEQ multiplex PCR. V, J and clone size are taken as reported in that table, and D and trimming were inferred from the DNA itself. The sample contains about 210,000 clones, about 90% of which appear only once. This sequence was found in a man between 25 and 39 years old with acute or convalescent COVID-19. The chain recombines TRBV29-1 with TRBJ2-3; TRBD2 matches 11 bases. The source material was peripheral blood. CDR3 nucleotides: TGCAGCGTTGATAGGATGACTAGCGGGGCGACAGATACGCAGTATTTT. This sequence encodes CSVDRMTSGATDTQYF.